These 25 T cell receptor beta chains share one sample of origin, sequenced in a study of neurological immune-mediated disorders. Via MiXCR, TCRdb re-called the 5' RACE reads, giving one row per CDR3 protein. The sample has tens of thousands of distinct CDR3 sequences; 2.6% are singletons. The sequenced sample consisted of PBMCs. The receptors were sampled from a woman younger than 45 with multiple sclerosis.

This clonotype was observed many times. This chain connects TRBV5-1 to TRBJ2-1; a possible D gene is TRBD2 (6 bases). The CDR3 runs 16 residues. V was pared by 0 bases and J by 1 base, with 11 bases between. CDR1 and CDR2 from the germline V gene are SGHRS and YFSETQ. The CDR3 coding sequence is TGCGCCAGCAGCTTGGTTCCGGGAGCATCCTACAATGAGCAGTTCTTC. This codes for CASSLVPGASYNEQFF.

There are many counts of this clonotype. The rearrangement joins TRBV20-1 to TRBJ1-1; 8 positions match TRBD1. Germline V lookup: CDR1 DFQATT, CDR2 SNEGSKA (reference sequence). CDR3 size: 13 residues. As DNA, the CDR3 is TGCAGCGCTTCAGGGGGCAGTAACACTGAAGCTTTCTTT. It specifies CSASGGSNTEAFF.

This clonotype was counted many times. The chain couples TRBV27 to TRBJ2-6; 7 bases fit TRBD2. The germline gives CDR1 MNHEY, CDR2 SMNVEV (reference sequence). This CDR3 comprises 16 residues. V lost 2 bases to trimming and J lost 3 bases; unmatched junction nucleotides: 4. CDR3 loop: CASSLVGGRGANVLTF. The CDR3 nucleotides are TGTGCCAGCAGTTTAGTGGGAGGGCGTGGGGCCAACGTCCTGACTTTC.

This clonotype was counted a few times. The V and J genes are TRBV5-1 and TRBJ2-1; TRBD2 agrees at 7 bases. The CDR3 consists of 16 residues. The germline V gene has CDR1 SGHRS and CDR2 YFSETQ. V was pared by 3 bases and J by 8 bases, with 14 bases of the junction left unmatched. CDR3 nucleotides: TGCGCCAGCAGCTGGGGGGGAGCGGGCCGCGTCGATGAGCAGTTCTTC. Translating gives CASSWGGAGRVDEQFF.

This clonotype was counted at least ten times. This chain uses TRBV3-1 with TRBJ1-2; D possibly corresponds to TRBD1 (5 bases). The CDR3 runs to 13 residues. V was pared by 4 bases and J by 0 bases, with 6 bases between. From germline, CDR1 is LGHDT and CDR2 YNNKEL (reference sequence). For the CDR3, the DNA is TGTGCCAGCAGCCCGGGGGCTAACTATGGCTACACCTTC. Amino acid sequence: CASSPGANYGYTF.

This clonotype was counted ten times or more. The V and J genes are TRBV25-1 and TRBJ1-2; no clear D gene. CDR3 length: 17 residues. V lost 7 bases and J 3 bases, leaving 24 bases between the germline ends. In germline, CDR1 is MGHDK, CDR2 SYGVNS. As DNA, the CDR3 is TGTGCCAGCAAAGTGGTAGGGTCGGACCAAGTTCACTATGGCTACACCTTC. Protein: CASKVVGSDQVHYGYTF.

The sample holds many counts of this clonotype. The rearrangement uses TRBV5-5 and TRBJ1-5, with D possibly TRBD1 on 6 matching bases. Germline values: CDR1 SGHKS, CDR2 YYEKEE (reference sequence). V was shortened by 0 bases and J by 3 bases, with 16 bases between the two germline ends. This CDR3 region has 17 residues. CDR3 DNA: TGTGCCAGCAGCTTGGGGGGGCAGGGGTCTGACAATCAGCCCCAGCATTTT. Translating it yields CASSLGGQGSDNQPQHF. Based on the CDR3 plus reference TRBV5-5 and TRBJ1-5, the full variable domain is DAGVTQSPTHLIKTRGQQVTLRCSPISGHKSVSWYQQVLGQGPQFIFQYYEKEERGRGNFPDRFSARQFPNYSSELNVNALLLGDSALYLCASSLGGQGSDNQPQHFGDGTRLSIL.

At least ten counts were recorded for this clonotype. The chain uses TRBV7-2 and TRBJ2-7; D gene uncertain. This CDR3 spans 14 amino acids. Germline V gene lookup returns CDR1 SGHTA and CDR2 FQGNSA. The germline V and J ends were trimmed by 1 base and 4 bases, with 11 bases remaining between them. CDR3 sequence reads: CASSLEGLGYEQYF. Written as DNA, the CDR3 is TGTGCCAGCAGCTTAGAAGGGCTCGGTTACGAGCAGTACTTC.

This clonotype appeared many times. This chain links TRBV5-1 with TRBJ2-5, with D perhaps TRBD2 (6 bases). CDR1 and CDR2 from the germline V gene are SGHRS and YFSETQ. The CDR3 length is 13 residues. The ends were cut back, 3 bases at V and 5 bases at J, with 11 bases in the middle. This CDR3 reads CASSSRLGETQYF. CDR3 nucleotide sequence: TGCGCCAGCAGCTCCCGACTAGGGGAGACCCAGTACTTC.

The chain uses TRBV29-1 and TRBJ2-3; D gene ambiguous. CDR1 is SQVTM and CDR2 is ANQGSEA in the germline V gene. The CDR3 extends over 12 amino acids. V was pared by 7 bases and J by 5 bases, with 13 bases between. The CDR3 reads CSDDSTKDTQYF. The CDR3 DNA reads TGCAGCGATGATAGTACCAAAGATACGCAGTATTTT.

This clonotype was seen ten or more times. CDR3 region: CASSTRTSAPYNEQFF. CDR3 nucleotides: TGTGCCAGCAGTACTCGGACTAGCGCCCCCTACAATGAGCAGTTCTTC. The V call is TRBV27, the J call TRBJ2-1; 9 bases fit TRBD2. The CDR3 sequence is 16 residues long. Per the germline V gene, CDR1 is MNHEY and CDR2 is SMNVEV (reference sequence). Trimming took 5 bases from V and 2 from J; bases not matched to a gene: 7.

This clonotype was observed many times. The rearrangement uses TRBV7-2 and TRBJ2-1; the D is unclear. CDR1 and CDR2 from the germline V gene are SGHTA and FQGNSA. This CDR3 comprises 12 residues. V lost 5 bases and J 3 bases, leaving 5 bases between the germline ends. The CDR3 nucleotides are TGTGCCAGCAGCGGTGACTACAATGAGCAGTTCTTC. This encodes CASSGDYNEQFF.

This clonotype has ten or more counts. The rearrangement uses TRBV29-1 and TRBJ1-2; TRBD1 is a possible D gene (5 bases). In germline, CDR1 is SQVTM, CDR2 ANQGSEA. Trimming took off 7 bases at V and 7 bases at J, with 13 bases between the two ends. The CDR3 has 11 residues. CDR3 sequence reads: CSAGGGAGYTF. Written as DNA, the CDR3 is TGCAGCGCGGGGGGGGGAGCTGGCTACACCTTC. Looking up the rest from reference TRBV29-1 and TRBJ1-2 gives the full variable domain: SAVISQKPSRDICQRGTSLTIQCQVDSQVTMMFWYRQQPGQSLTLIATANQGSEATYESGFVIDKFPISRPNLTFSTLTVSNMSPEDSSIYLCSAGGGAGYTFGSGTRLTVV.

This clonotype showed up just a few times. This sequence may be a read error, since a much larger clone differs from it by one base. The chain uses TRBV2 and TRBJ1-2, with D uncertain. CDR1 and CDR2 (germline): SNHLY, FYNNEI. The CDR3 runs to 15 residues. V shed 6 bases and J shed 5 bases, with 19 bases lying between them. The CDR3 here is CASRPVLEGTYGYTF. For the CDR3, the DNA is TGTGCCAGCAGGCCCGTGTTAGAGGGAACATATGGCTACACCTTC.

CDR3 DNA sequence: TGCAGTGCGTCGACAGAACGAACTAACTATGGCTACACCTTC. Its translation: CSASTERTNYGYTF. V gene TRBV20-1 combines with J gene TRBJ1-2, with a weak D call TRBD1 (5 bases). Germline CDR1 reads DFQATT; CDR2 reads SNEGSKA (reference sequence). CDR3 length: 14 amino acids. Trimming pared 6 bases from V and 0 bases from J, leaving 14 bases between.

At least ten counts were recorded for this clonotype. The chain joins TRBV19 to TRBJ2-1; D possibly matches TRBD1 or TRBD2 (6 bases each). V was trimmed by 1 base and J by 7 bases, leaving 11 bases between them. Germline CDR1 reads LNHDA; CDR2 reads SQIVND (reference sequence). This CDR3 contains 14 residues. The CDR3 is CASSIGGARNEQFF. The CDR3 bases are TGTGCCAGTAGTATAGGGGGGGCCCGGAATGAGCAGTTCTTC.

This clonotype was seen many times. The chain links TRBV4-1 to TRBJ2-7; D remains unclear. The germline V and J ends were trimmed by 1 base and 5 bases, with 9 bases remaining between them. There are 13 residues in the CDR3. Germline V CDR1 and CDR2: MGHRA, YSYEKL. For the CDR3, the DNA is TGCGCCAGCAGCCAAGTAGAGCGCGACGAGCAGTACTTC. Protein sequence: CASSQVERDEQYF.

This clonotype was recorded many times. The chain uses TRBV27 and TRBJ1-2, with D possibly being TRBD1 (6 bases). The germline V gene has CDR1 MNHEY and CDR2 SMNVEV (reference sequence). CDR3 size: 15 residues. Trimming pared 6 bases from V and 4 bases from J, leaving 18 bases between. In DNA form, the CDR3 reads TGTGCCAGCAGAGATGAGGGGGGGGGACTCTATGGCTACACCTTC. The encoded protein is CASRDEGGGLYGYTF.

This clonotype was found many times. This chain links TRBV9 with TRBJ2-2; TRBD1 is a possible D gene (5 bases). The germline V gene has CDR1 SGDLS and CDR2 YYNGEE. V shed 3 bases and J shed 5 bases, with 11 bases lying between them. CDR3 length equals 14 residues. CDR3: CASSAGAATGELFF. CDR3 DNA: TGTGCCAGCAGCGCTGGGGCCGCAACCGGGGAGCTGTTTTTT.

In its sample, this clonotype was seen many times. The CDR3 DNA reads as TGTGCCAGCAGCTTGGGACACGGTACCGGGGAGCTGTTTTTT. Translation gives CASSLGHGTGELFF. This rearrangement joins TRBV7-2 to TRBJ2-2; TRBD1 is a possible D gene (6 bases). The germline V and J ends were trimmed by 3 bases and 5 bases, with 10 bases remaining between them. Germline CDR1 is SGHTA and CDR2 is FQGNSA. The CDR3 loop spans 14 amino acids. Filled out from reference TRBV7-2 and TRBJ2-2, the complete variable domain reads GAGVSQSPSNKVTEKGKDVELRCDPISGHTALYWYRQSLGQGLEFLIYFQGNSAPDKSGLPSDRFSAERTGGSVSTLTIQRTQQEDSAVYLCASSLGHGTGELFFGEGSRLTVL.

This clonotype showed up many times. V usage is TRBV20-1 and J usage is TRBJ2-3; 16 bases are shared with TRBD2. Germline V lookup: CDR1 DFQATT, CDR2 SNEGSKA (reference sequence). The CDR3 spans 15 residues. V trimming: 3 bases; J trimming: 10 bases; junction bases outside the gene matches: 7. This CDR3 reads CSARGLAGGPPSQYF. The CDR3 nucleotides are TGCAGTGCTAGGGGACTAGCGGGAGGGCCCCCATCGCAGTATTTT.

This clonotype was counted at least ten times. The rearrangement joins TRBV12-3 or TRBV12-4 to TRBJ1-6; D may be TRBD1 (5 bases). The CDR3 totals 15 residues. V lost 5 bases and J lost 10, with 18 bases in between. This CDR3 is CASSNVQGARSPLHF. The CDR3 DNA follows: TGTGCCAGCAGTAATGTACAAGGGGCAAGGTCACCCCTCCACTTT.

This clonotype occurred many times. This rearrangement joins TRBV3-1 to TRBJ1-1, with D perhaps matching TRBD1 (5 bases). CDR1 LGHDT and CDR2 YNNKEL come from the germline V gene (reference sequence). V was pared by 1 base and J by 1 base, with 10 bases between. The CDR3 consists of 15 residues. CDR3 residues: CASSQGSGQNTEAFF. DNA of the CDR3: TGTGCCAGCAGCCAAGGTTCAGGACAGAACACTGAAGCTTTCTTT. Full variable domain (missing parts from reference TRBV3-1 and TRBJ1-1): DTAVSQTPKYLVTQMGNDKSIKCEQNLGHDTMYWYKQDSKKFLKIMFSYNNKELIINETVPNRFSPKSPDKAHLNLHINSLELGDSAVYFCASSQGSGQNTEAFFGQGTRLTVV.

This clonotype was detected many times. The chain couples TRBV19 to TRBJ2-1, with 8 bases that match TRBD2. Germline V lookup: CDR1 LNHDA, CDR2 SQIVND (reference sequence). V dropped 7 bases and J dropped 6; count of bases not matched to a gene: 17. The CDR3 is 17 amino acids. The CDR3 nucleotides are TGTGCCAGTACCCCCCCCGGGAGGGCCTTCATCCCCAATGAGCAGTTCTTC. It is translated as CASTPPGRAFIPNEQFF.

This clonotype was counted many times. CDR3 nucleotide sequence: TGTGCCAGCAGCTCAGAAGCCCAAGAGACCCAGTACTTC. Amino acids: CASSSEAQETQYF. The rearrangement uses TRBV5-6 and TRBJ2-5, with no clear D. Deletions cut 3 bases from V and 1 base from J, with 7 bases between. The germline V gene encodes CDR1 SGHDT and CDR2 YYEEEE. The CDR3 is 13 amino acids.